This is a list of T cell receptor beta chains from one sample in a study of radiation and T cells in renal cell carcinoma. TCRdb's table, derived via immunoSEQ multiplex PCR, lists solely in-frame clones and lacks some. The sample has 120,000 to 150,000 clones, 86% seen once. The sample consisted of blood, taken from a patient whose treatment included radiotherapy and nephrectomy. These receptor sequences come from a woman aged 45 to 65 with renal cell carcinoma. Both conserved end residues are part of each CDR3. The D gene is left open where the match is weak. Only some rows state a clone size, as once, few, many or a class for expanded clones.

abundance: NA
v_gene: TRBV11-2
len: 15
j_gene: TRBJ2-5
d_gene: NA
CDR3aa: CASSLDVARQETQYF
CDR3nt: TGTGCCAGCAGCTTAGATGTAGCACGCCAAGAGACCCAGTACTTC

abundance: NA
v_gene: TRBV2
len: 16
j_gene: TRBJ2-3
d_gene: TRBD2
CDR3aa: CASSEGTSGITDTQYF
CDR3nt: TGTGCCAGCAGTGAAGGGACTAGCGGGATCACAGATACGCAGTATTTT

abundance: NA
v_gene: TRBV7-8
len: 14
j_gene: TRBJ1-2
d_gene: NA
CDR3aa: CASSLNARGGPDTF
CDR3nt: TGTGCCAGCAGCTTAAACGCTAGGGGGGGTCCGGACACCTTC

abundance: NA
v_gene: TRBV4-3
len: 17
j_gene: TRBJ1-4
d_gene: NA
CDR3aa: CASSQDYGEEGREKLFF
CDR3nt: TGCGCCAGCAGCCAAGATTATGGCGAGGAGGGTAGGGAAAAACTGTTTTTT

abundance: NA
v_gene: TRBV2
len: 14
j_gene: TRBJ2-3
d_gene: NA
CDR3aa: CASSYTSPADTQYF
CDR3nt: TGTGCCAGCAGCTATACCTCCCCTGCCGATACGCAGTATTTT

abundance: NA
v_gene: TRBV7-9
len: 13
j_gene: TRBJ2-5
d_gene: NA
CDR3aa: CASSSGREETQYF
CDR3nt: TGTGCCAGCAGCTCCGGTAGGGAAGAGACCCAGTACTTC

abundance: NA
v_gene: TRBV6-5
len: 15
j_gene: TRBJ1-1
d_gene: NA
CDR3aa: CASSSPIYQGSEAFF
CDR3nt: TGTGCCAGCAGTTCACCTATCTATCAGGGTTCTGAAGCTTTCTTT

abundance: NA
v_gene: TRBV4-3
len: 15
j_gene: TRBJ2-5
d_gene: TRBD1
CDR3aa: CASSRGTGGAETQYF
CDR3nt: TGCGCCAGCAGCCGGGGGACAGGGGGCGCGGAGACCCAGTACTTC

abundance: NA
v_gene: TRBV19
len: 13
j_gene: TRBJ1-1
d_gene: NA
CDR3aa: CASSISVNTEAFF
CDR3nt: TGTGCCAGTAGTATTTCTGTGAACACTGAAGCTTTCTTT

abundance: few
v_gene: TRBV9
len: 12
j_gene: TRBJ2-1
d_gene: NA
CDR3aa: CASSVEVGEQFF
CDR3nt: TGTGCCAGCAGCGTAGAAGTCGGTGAGCAGTTCTTC

abundance: NA
v_gene: TRBV7-9
len: 16
j_gene: TRBJ2-1
d_gene: TRBD1
CDR3aa: CASSTSGTGRFIEQFF
CDR3nt: TGTGCCAGCAGCACCTCCGGGACAGGGAGGTTTATTGAGCAGTTCTTC

abundance: NA
v_gene: TRBV10-2
len: 14
j_gene: TRBJ2-7
d_gene: TRBD2
CDR3aa: CASRGAGGRDEQYF
CDR3nt: TGCGCCAGCAGGGGAGCGGGGGGCAGGGACGAGCAGTACTTC

abundance: NA
v_gene: TRBV6-6
len: 13
j_gene: TRBJ2-5
d_gene: TRBD1
CDR3aa: CASTPKGAETQYF
CDR3nt: TGTGCCAGCACCCCCAAGGGGGCGGAGACCCAGTACTTC

abundance: NA
v_gene: TRBV19
len: 14
j_gene: TRBJ2-1
d_gene: NA
CDR3aa: CASSMWGTYNEQFF
CDR3nt: TGTGCCAGTAGTATGTGGGGGACCTACAATGAGCAGTTCTTC

abundance: NA
v_gene: TRBV7-9
len: 14
j_gene: TRBJ2-5
d_gene: NA
CDR3aa: CASSILMPAETQYF
CDR3nt: TGTGCCAGCAGCATCCTTATGCCCGCGGAGACCCAGTACTTC

abundance: NA
v_gene: TRBV27
len: 13
j_gene: TRBJ2-7
d_gene: TRBD2
CDR3aa: CASSLRAGAEQYF
CDR3nt: TGTGCCAGCAGTTTACGGGCGGGAGCCGAGCAGTACTTC

abundance: NA
v_gene: TRBV7-9
len: 18
j_gene: TRBJ1-3
d_gene: NA
CDR3aa: CASSPGAFQGGSGNTIYF
CDR3nt: TGTGCCAGCAGCCCGGGGGCCTTTCAGGGTGGTTCTGGAAACACCATATATTTT

abundance: NA
v_gene: TRBV9
len: 17
j_gene: TRBJ2-1
d_gene: NA
CDR3aa: CASSVALREVTYNEQFF
CDR3nt: TGTGCCAGCAGCGTAGCATTGAGGGAGGTCACCTACAATGAGCAGTTCTTC

abundance: NA
v_gene: TRBV5-5
len: 12
j_gene: TRBJ1-2
d_gene: NA
CDR3aa: CASSVDVYGYTF
CDR3nt: TGTGCCAGCAGCGTGGACGTCTATGGCTACACCTTC

abundance: NA
v_gene: TRBV28
len: 14
j_gene: TRBJ1-1
d_gene: NA
CDR3aa: CASTLEGIGTEAFF
CDR3nt: TGTGCCAGCACATTGGAGGGCATTGGCACTGAAGCTTTCTTT

abundance: NA
v_gene: TRBV9
len: 13
j_gene: TRBJ2-3
d_gene: NA
CDR3aa: CASDDGSTDTQYF
CDR3nt: TGTGCCAGCGATGACGGTAGCACAGATACGCAGTATTTT

abundance: NA
v_gene: TRBV11-2
len: 11
j_gene: TRBJ2-7
d_gene: NA
CDR3aa: CASTPLVEQYF
CDR3nt: TGTGCCAGCACCCCCCTCGTCGAGCAGTACTTC